The 23 T cell receptor beta chains given below trace back to one sample, sequenced in a study of regulatory T cells in long-lasting Graves disease. Sequencing libraries for TCR beta were prepared with iRepertoire HTBI primers and Arm-PCR of CDR3 regions. TCRdb independently ran MiXCR on the multiplex PCR reads; one entry per CDR3 protein. The sample has 400,000 to 500,000 distinct CDR3 sequences, about 15% seen once. The time point denotes: newly diagnosed GD, antithyroid drugs for less than 3 months. With RNA extracted from PBMCs as input, the TCR library was made. The same data also contributed to another study, on T cells in Graves' hyperthyroidism and ophthalmopathy.

The material sequenced was peripheral blood mononuclear cells (PBMCs), taken at new diagnosis, from a patient treated with antithyroid drugs. Receptors originate from a woman aged 40 to 50 with Graves disease.

V is TRBV24-1 and J is TRBJ2-2; no clear D. Germline-derived CDR1 and CDR2 are KGHDR and SFDVKD. This CDR3 region has 12 residues. The ends were cut back, 6 bases at V and 6 bases at J, with 7 bases in the middle. CDR3 amino acids: CATSRMSGELFF. The CDR3 nucleotides are TGTGCCACCAGTAGGATGTCCGGGGAGCTGTTTTTT.

The chain is built from TRBV4-1 and TRBJ1-2; TRBD1 matches 7 bases. CDR1 MGHRA and CDR2 YSYEKL come from the germline V gene. CDR3 size: 18 residues. Trimming removed 0 bases from V and 0 bases from J; junction bases left unmatched: 10. CDR3 sequence (DNA): TGCGCCAGCAGCCAAGATCACTCGTTCGGGACAGCTAACTATGGCTACACCTTC. Amino acids: CASSQDHSFGTANYGYTF.

This clonotype was found many times. The chain recombines TRBV28 with TRBJ1-2; TRBD1 is a possible D gene (6 bases). The CDR3 contains 16 residues. V gave up 2 bases and J gave up 4 bases, with 17 bases separating them. Germline V gene lookup returns CDR1 MDHEN and CDR2 SYDVKM. CDR3 region: CASSLGGRARGYGYTF. The DNA for the CDR3 is TGTGCCAGCAGTTTAGGCGGGAGGGCCAGGGGCTATGGCTACACCTTC.

This clonotype was found many times. The chain joins TRBV28 to TRBJ1-1; TRBD1 might be the D (5 bases). The CDR3 has 14 residues. The germline V gene encodes CDR1 MDHEN and CDR2 SYDVKM. V lost 2 bases and J lost 4, with 11 bases in between. The CDR3 reads CASSLSRGSTEAFF. CDR3 bases: TGTGCCAGCAGTTTAAGTCGGGGGTCCACTGAAGCTTTCTTT.

This clonotype was seen at least ten times. CDR3 sequence (DNA): TGTGCCAGCAGCGGACACACACAGGGAGATAATTCACCCCTCCACTTT. Translated, it gives CASSGHTQGDNSPLHF. The chain links TRBV9 to TRBJ1-6; the D gene is possibly TRBD1 (6 bases). V was shortened by 3 bases and J by 5 bases, with 15 bases between the two germline ends. The CDR3 runs to 16 residues. Germline loops: CDR1 SGDLS, CDR2 YYNGEE.

This clonotype showed up just a few times. The rearrangement joins TRBV5-6 to TRBJ2-2; TRBD1 matches at 8 bases. V was clipped by 2 bases and J by 7 bases; unmatched bases: 10. From germline, CDR1 is SGHDT and CDR2 YYEEEE. The CDR3 spans 16 residues. The CDR3 loop is CASSFRGRGHVGELFF. The CDR3 region has the DNA TGTGCCAGCAGCTTCAGGGGCAGGGGGCATGTCGGGGAGCTGTTTTTT.

This sequence joins TRBV4-3 and TRBJ1-1; D ambiguous. V lost 7 bases and J 7 bases, leaving 19 bases between the germline ends. CDR1 is LGHNA, CDR2 YSLEER, per germline. The CDR3 has 14 residues. The CDR3 region is CASIEGLDRLEAFF. The DNA of the CDR3 is TGCGCCAGCATAGAGGGCTTAGACCGCCTTGAAGCTTTCTTT.

This clonotype was observed at least ten times. The chain joins TRBV27 to TRBJ2-1, with D tentatively TRBD2 (5 bases). The CDR3 runs to 15 residues. The V end was cut by 6 bases, the J end by 6 bases, with 18 bases between. In germline, CDR1 is MNHEY, CDR2 SMNVEV (reference sequence). The CDR3 DNA reads TGTGCCAGCAGATTTCTCGAGCGGCCAAGCAATGAGCAGTTCTTC. Amino acid sequence: CASRFLERPSNEQFF.

This clonotype was seen at least ten times. This chain joins TRBV6-2 or TRBV6-3 and TRBJ2-7, with a possible D match to TRBD2 (6 bases). CDR3 length equals 14 residues. Germline assignment: CDR1 MNHEY and CDR2 SVGEGT. Trimming stripped 2 bases from V and 1 base from J, with 9 bases between. The CDR3 DNA is TGTGCCAGCAGTTACCGTCGGGAGTCCTACGAGCAGTACTTC. Amino acids: CASSYRRESYEQYF.

This clonotype appeared many times. The chain recombines TRBV12-3 or TRBV12-4 with TRBJ2-7, with D hard to call. This CDR3 has 11 residues. The V end was cut by 3 bases, the J end by 6 bases, with 6 bases between. The CDR3 here is CASSLRTEQYF. The CDR3 DNA follows: TGTGCCAGCAGTTTGCGCACCGAGCAGTACTTC.

The V and J genes are TRBV12-5 and TRBJ2-1, with TRBD2 matching over 11 bases. After removal of 5 bases from V and 3 bases from J, the junction contained 6 bases not matched to a gene. From germline, CDR1 is LGHNT and CDR2 FRNRAP. This CDR3 region has 16 residues. CDR3 sequence: CASGGTSGSFYNEQFF. Here the CDR3 DNA reads TGTGCTAGTGGTGGAACTAGCGGGAGTTTCTACAATGAGCAGTTCTTC.

About this clonotype itself: Just one base apart from a much larger clone, this may be a read error. This chain links TRBV12-3 or TRBV12-4 with TRBJ1-1; 7 bases are shared with TRBD1. The CDR3 has 14 residues. V lost 5 bases, J lost 3 bases, and 6 bases stayed unmatched. The CDR3 region is CASSDPTGHTEAFF. CDR3 DNA: TGTGCCAGCAGTGACCCGACAGGGCACACTGAAGCTTTCTTT.

Concerning this clonotype: Just one base apart from a much larger clone, this may be a read error. The CDR3 DNA is TGCAGCGTCCAGATACTAGCGGGAGGGTTCAACGGGGAGCTGTTTTTT. It specifies CSVQILAGGFNGELFF. The rearrangement uses TRBV29-1 and TRBJ2-2; 13 nucleotides align to TRBD2. With V trimmed by 6 bases and J by 7 bases, 11 bases remained unmatched. Per the germline V gene, CDR1 is SQVTM and CDR2 is ANQGSEA. The CDR3 loop spans 16 amino acids.

Concerning this clonotype itself: A much more abundant neighbour one base away suggests this may be a read error. The J gene is TRBJ1-5, the V gene TRBV2, with TRBD1 matching over 12 bases. The length of the CDR3 is 15 residues. The V gene's germline CDR1 is SNHLY and CDR2 FYNNEI. This CDR3 reads CASSTGTGGNQLQHF. CDR3 DNA: TGTGCCAGCAGTACCGGGACAGGGGGCAATCAGCTCCAGCATTTT.

At least ten counts were recorded for this clonotype. The chain joins TRBV12-3 or TRBV12-4 to TRBJ2-1, with D unclear. Trimming removed 6 bases at V and 10 bases at J, with 13 bases between. The CDR3 consists of 12 residues. CDR3 nucleotides: TGTGCCAGCAGCTCAAGGGTGGGGGAGCAGTTCTTC. Protein product: CASSSRVGEQFF.

V usage is TRBV18 and J usage is TRBJ1-4; the D is unclear. Germline V gene data show CDR1 as KGHSH and CDR2 as LQKENI. The V gene lost 5 bases and the J gene lost 4 bases, with 20 bases spanning the gap. The CDR3 totals 17 residues. Here the CDR3 DNA reads TGTGCCAGCTCAGCAAGGGCCGGAGACAACAATAATGAAAAACTGTTTTTT. It specifies CASSARAGDNNNEKLFF.

This clonotype turned up a few times. The chain joins TRBV4-1 to TRBJ1-1, with D possibly matching TRBD1 (5 bases). CDR1 is MGHRA and CDR2 is YSYEKL in the germline V gene. Trimming pared 1 base from V and 0 bases from J, leaving 9 bases between. CDR3 length equals 15 residues. This CDR3 reads CASSQGQGMNTEAFF. CDR3 DNA: TGCGCCAGCAGCCAAGGTCAGGGCATGAACACTGAAGCTTTCTTT.

The table lists this clonotype with a few counts. CDR3 nucleotide sequence: TGTGCCAGCAGCTTAGGAGGAACCCCTAACGGGGAGCTGTTTTTT. This sequence encodes CASSLGGTPNGELFF. V usage is TRBV7-9 and J usage is TRBJ2-2, with D hard to call. The ends were cut back, 1 base at V and 7 bases at J, with 13 bases in the middle. Germline CDR1 is SEHNR and CDR2 is FQNEAQ (reference sequence). The CDR3 spans 15 residues.

This clonotype has a count of ten or more. CDR3 sequence reads: CASSTGLSNQPQHF. The CDR3 nucleotides read TGTGCCAGCAGTACAGGCTTAAGCAATCAGCCCCAGCATTTT. The V call is TRBV7-9, the J call TRBJ1-5; possible D gene TRBD1, 5 bases. The CDR3 has 14 residues. Trimming cost V 6 bases and J 1 base, with 10 bases left between them. Germline V lookup: CDR1 SEHNR, CDR2 FQNEAQ (reference sequence).

V gene TRBV2 combines with J gene TRBJ1-3; a possible D gene is TRBD1 (6 bases). The CDR3 totals 14 residues. The germline gives CDR1 SNHLY, CDR2 FYNNEI. The V end lost 5 bases, the J end lost 3 bases, and 11 bases lay between the germline ends. CDR3 sequence reads: CASSPTRGGNTIYF. The CDR3 DNA is TGTGCCAGCAGTCCGACCAGGGGTGGAAACACCATATATTTT.

The rearrangement uses TRBV5-1 and TRBJ2-2; no firm D call. The ends were cut back, 1 base at V and 0 bases at J, with 7 bases in the middle. The CDR3 contains 15 residues. Germline lookup yields CDR1 SGHRS and CDR2 YFSETQ. CDR3: CASSLPWANTGELFF. In DNA, the CDR3 is TGCGCCAGCAGCTTGCCCTGGGCGAACACCGGGGAGCTGTTTTTT.

This clonotype was detected ten times or more. The chain joins TRBV11-2 to TRBJ2-1; D unclear. The CDR3 has 11 amino acids. Germline CDR1 and CDR2: SGHAT and FQNNGV. Between the trimmed V and J ends, which lost 2 bases and 6 bases, there was a span of 2 bases. The CDR3: CASSLINEQFF. CDR3 sequence (DNA): TGTGCCAGCAGCTTAATCAATGAGCAGTTCTTC.

This clonotype was picked up many times. J is TRBJ2-2 and V is TRBV12-3 or TRBV12-4; 7 nucleotides line up with TRBD2. The CDR3 consists of 17 residues. The J segment lost 2 bases and the V segment lost 1 base, leaving 7 bases of the junction unmatched. The CDR3 nucleotides are TGTGCCAGCAGTTTAGGGGGTGGGACTATTAACACCGGGGAGCTGTTTTTT. Translating it yields CASSLGGGTINTGELFF.